A selection of T cell receptor beta chains follows, all from one sample in a study of blood T cell repertoires in COVID-19. TCRdb keeps only in-frame clones here, not all; method: immunoSEQ multiplex PCR. The table includes over 150,000 clones, roughly 80% detected once. Sequenced sample: peripheral blood. These receptors all stem from a woman between 50 and 59 years old with acute or convalescent COVID-19. CDR3s include the opening cysteine and the closing phenylalanine or tryptophan.

TRBV3-1/TRBV3-2	CASSLGITSTDTQYF
TRBV21-1	CASSKALRQILTGELFF
TRBV6-5	CASSRDRGLWSPLHF
TRBV11-2	CASISGTVTEAFF
TRBV19	CASSIGRSGSNQPQHF
TRBV24-1	CATTQGALPDTQYF
TRBV19	CASNDRYNEQFF
TRBV20-1	CSARTGYGYTF
TRBV12-3/TRBV12-4	CASADRHNEQFF
TRBV11-2	CASSRTGVGQPQHF
TRBV2	CASSENGASGGSTDTQYF
TRBV7-2	CASSPRRQEEAFF
TRBV19	CASIQPTSMREAFF
TRBV19	CASSNQGQGGHYEQYF
TRBV20-1	CSAILGIQGFF
TRBV25-1	CASSPTGVGTEAFF
TRBV11-2	CASSPRERGLSTDTQYF
TRBV7-9	CASSLRGTEGEKLFF
TRBV24-1	CATSDFKTGPGANVLTF
TRBV4-3	CASSQEVLAGSAYNEQFF
TRBV29-1	CSVEGGQNYNEQFF
TRBV19	CASSDTGGAYNEQFF
TRBV5-1	CASSLTPDRLNEKLFF
TRBV18	CASSQQGVYNSPLHF
TRBV6-5	CASRLMGQGLVSLHF
TRBV7-6	CASSPLLSNTQYF
TRBV5-5	CASSSGGPSNQPQHF
TRBV4-1	CASSLTYDTQYF
TRBV6-5	CASSYLSSGAGNTIYF
TRBV19	CASSIGQGRTGELFF
TRBV20-1	CSALVPGELFF
TRBV6-2/TRBV6-3	CASSYGGAVYEAFF
TRBV25-1	CASSTNPGGYSGNTIYF